These 23 T cell receptor beta chains were sequenced from one sample in a study of T-cell reconstitution after alpha-beta-depleted transplantation in children. Researchers prepared the TCRbeta library using unique molecular identifiers, the study reports. Each CDR3 protein gets one entry after TCRdb re-called the PCR reads with MiXCR. The sample contains roughly 350,000 distinct CDR3 sequences, 9% to 12% of which appear only once. The source material was PBMCs from the stem cell graft donor, sampled from the stem cell graft. The source is a human donor who donated a stem cell graft to a child with acute lymphoblastic leukemia.

The chain carries TRBV28 and TRBJ2-7, with TRBD1 as a possible D gene (5 bases). V dropped 5 bases and J dropped 2 bases, with 10 bases sitting between them. The CDR3 is 13 residues long. The germline CDR1 and CDR2 sequences are MDHEN and SYDVKM. CDR3: CASSEQVPYEQYF. For the CDR3, the DNA is TGTGCCAGCAGTGAACAGGTTCCCTACGAGCAGTACTTC. Complete variable domain (other parts from reference TRBV28 and TRBJ2-7): DVKVTQSSRYLVKRTGEKVFLECVQDMDHENMFWYRQDPGLGLRLIYFSYDVKMKEKGDIPEGYSVSREKKERFSLILESASTNQTSMYLCASSEQVPYEQYFGPGTRLTVT.

Only a few counts were recorded for this clonotype. The chain has TRBV27 and TRBJ1-5; TRBD1 matches 7 bases. The J segment lost 2 bases and the V segment lost 3 bases, leaving 4 bases of the junction unmatched. This CDR3 comprises 15 residues. In germline, CDR1 is MNHEY, CDR2 SMNVEV (reference sequence). The CDR3 DNA reads TGTGCCAGCAGTTTTCGCAGGGGGGGCAATCAGCCCCAGCATTTT. As protein: CASSFRRGGNQPQHF.

There are a few counts of this clonotype. The V gene is TRBV12-3 or TRBV12-4, the J gene TRBJ2-7, with TRBD2 matching over 7 bases. The CDR3 runs 15 residues. Trimming took 0 bases from V and 6 from J; bases not matched to a gene: 8. CDR3 DNA: TGTGCCAGCAGTTTAGCGACCGGGGGGTTCTTCGAGCAGTACTTC. Translated, it gives CASSLATGGFFEQYF.

This sequence joins TRBV20-1 and TRBJ2-7; D remains unclear. Germline values: CDR1 DFQATT, CDR2 SNEGSKA (reference sequence). Trimming left V 1 base short and J 3 bases short, with 16 bases between. The CDR3 has 15 residues. DNA of the CDR3: TGCAGTGCTAGAGGTGGCAGGACCTCAGGCTACGAGCAGTACTTC. It is translated as CSARGGRTSGYEQYF.

The chain joins TRBV29-1 to TRBJ2-7, with 14 bases matching TRBD2. Trimming removed 5 bases from V and 3 bases from J; junction bases left unmatched: 15. From germline, CDR1 is SQVTM and CDR2 ANQGSEA. The CDR3 has 18 residues. DNA for the CDR3: TGCAGCGTTTCCCACCGGACTAGCGGGAGGCTCCTTAACTACGAGCAGTACTTC. Translation gives CSVSHRTSGRLLNYEQYF.

This clonotype occurred a few times. The chain joins TRBV7-2 to TRBJ2-7, with D perhaps TRBD2 (6 bases). Germline CDR1 and CDR2: SGHTA and FQGNSA. The CDR3 length is 15 residues. Trimming left V 2 bases short and J 3 bases short, with 14 bases between. Written as DNA, the CDR3 is TGTGCCAGCAGCTTATCGTGGGAGGAGGGCTACGAGCAGTACTTC. Its protein product is CASSLSWEEGYEQYF. Full variable domain (remainder filled in from reference TRBV7-2 and TRBJ2-7): GAGVSQSPSNKVTEKGKDVELRCDPISGHTALYWYRQSLGQGLEFLIYFQGNSAPDKSGLPSDRFSAERTGGSVSTLTIQRTQQEDSAVYLCASSLSWEEGYEQYFGPGTRLTVT.

The chain links TRBV4-1 to TRBJ2-7, with 8 nucleotides matching TRBD1. CDR1 and CDR2 (germline): MGHRA, YSYEKL. This CDR3 region has 15 residues. After removal of 5 bases from V and 1 base from J, the junction contained 7 bases not matched to a gene. CDR3 nucleotide sequence: TGCGCCAGCAGCTCTCGCGGGGACAGGTCCTACGAGCAGTACTTC. Encoded protein: CASSSRGDRSYEQYF.

J is TRBJ2-1 and V is TRBV28; D gene uncertain. The germline V gene encodes CDR1 MDHEN and CDR2 SYDVKM. Trimming cost V 3 bases and J 9 bases, with 6 bases left between them. The CDR3 totals 11 residues. CDR3 loop: CASSFITEQFF. For the CDR3, the DNA is TGTGCCAGCAGTTTCATTACTGAGCAGTTCTTC.

V gene TRBV5-1 combines with J gene TRBJ2-1, with D tentatively TRBD2 (6 bases). V was cut by 4 bases and J by 7 bases, with 12 bases left in between. The CDR3 sequence is 13 residues long. The germline gives CDR1 SGHRS, CDR2 YFSETQ. In DNA, the CDR3 is TGCGCCAGCAGCACGAACGCGGGAAATGAGCAGTTCTTC. This sequence encodes CASSTNAGNEQFF.

This clonotype has a handful of counts. This sequence joins TRBV7-9 and TRBJ1-3; TRBD1 is a possible D gene (5 bases). Per the germline V gene, CDR1 is SEHNR and CDR2 is FQNEAQ (reference sequence). The CDR3 has 13 amino acids. V was clipped by 5 bases and J by 10 bases, with 15 bases between them. CDR3 in amino acids: CASSRYTGETIYF. In DNA, the CDR3 is TGTGCCAGCAGCCGTTATACAGGCGAGACCATATATTTT.

This clonotype has just a few counts. The CDR3 spells CAIHRENEPHTDTQYF. The CDR3 nucleotides read TGCGCCATCCACCGGGAGAATGAACCCCACACAGATACGCAGTATTTT. The V gene is TRBV5-1, the J gene TRBJ2-3; a possible D gene is TRBD2 (6 bases). CDR1 and CDR2 from the germline V gene are SGHRS and YFSETQ. V was shortened by 9 bases and J by 2 bases, with 22 bases between the two germline ends. The CDR3 has 16 amino acids.

In this sample, this clonotype turned up a few times. V gene TRBV29-1 combines with J gene TRBJ2-1; D not resolved. This CDR3 has 14 amino acids. V dropped 1 base and J dropped 3 bases, with 10 bases sitting between them. CDR1 is SQVTM and CDR2 is ANQGSEA in the germline V gene. Here the CDR3 reads CSVEGAVGYNEQFF. CDR3 nucleotide sequence: TGCAGCGTTGAAGGCGCGGTTGGCTACAATGAGCAGTTCTTC.

A note on this clonotype: A single base separates this from a much larger clone, so it may be a read error. The chain carries TRBV5-1 and TRBJ2-4; the D is unclear. The CDR3 covers 15 residues. With 2 bases removed from V and 1 base from J, the gap between germline ends came to 10 bases. Germline V gene lookup returns CDR1 SGHRS and CDR2 YFSETQ. In DNA form, the CDR3 reads TGCGCCAGCAGCTTAACGGCACAGGCCAAAAACATTCAGTACTTC. Translated: CASSLTAQAKNIQYF.

This clonotype was seen a few times. The genes are TRBV20-1 and TRBJ2-7; D ambiguous. Trimming took 5 bases from V and 6 from J, leaving 17 bases between them. Germline loops: CDR1 DFQATT, CDR2 SNEGSKA (reference sequence). This CDR3 comprises 13 residues. The CDR3 nucleotides read TGCAGTGCTTTGGGAAATTTGTTCGTCGAGCAGTACTTC. Translated, it gives CSALGNLFVEQYF.

This clonotype turned up a few times. V gene TRBV9 combines with J gene TRBJ2-2; D call uncertain. The length of the CDR3 is 13 residues. Trimming took 9 bases from V and 0 from J, leaving 9 bases between them. CDR1 SGDLS and CDR2 YYNGEE come from the germline V gene. CDR3 in DNA: TGTGCCACTCAATCCGCGAACACCGGGGAGCTGTTTTTT. Protein: CATQSANTGELFF.

The chain uses TRBV20-1 and TRBJ2-5; 9 bases fit TRBD2. The CDR3 sequence is 17 residues long. After removal of 3 bases from V and 5 bases from J, the junction contained 16 bases not matched to a gene. The germline gives CDR1 DFQATT, CDR2 SNEGSKA (reference sequence). CDR3 sequence: CSASLPSGKVWGETQYF. In nucleotides, the CDR3 is TGCAGTGCTAGTCTGCCTAGCGGGAAAGTATGGGGGGAGACCCAGTACTTC.

The chain combines TRBV7-2 with TRBJ1-3; D call uncertain. The CDR3 has 15 amino acids. V was clipped by 1 base and J by 4 bases, with 11 bases between them. Germline CDR1 SGHTA, CDR2 FQGNSA. The CDR3 DNA reads TGTGCCAGCAGCTTAGGAGGGATCTGGGGAAACACCATATATTTT. It codes for CASSLGGIWGNTIYF. The whole variable domain, filled in from reference TRBV7-2 and TRBJ1-3, reads GAGVSQSPSNKVTEKGKDVELRCDPISGHTALYWYRQSLGQGLEFLIYFQGNSAPDKSGLPSDRFSAERTGGSVSTLTIQRTQQEDSAVYLCASSLGGIWGNTIYFGEGSWLTVV.

This clonotype was observed at least ten times. J is TRBJ2-3 and V is TRBV4-2, with D uncertain. V shed 2 bases and J shed 2 bases, with 2 bases lying between them. The CDR3 has 12 amino acids. CDR1 is LGHNA and CDR2 is YNFKEQ in the germline V gene. CDR3 sequence: CASSQFTDTQYF. CDR3 DNA sequence: TGTGCCAGCAGCCAATTCACAGATACGCAGTATTTT.

The V call is TRBV12-3 or TRBV12-4, the J call TRBJ2-7; TRBD2 agrees at 11 bases. V was pared by 2 bases and J by 5 bases, with 5 bases of the junction left unmatched. This CDR3 has 15 residues. Here the CDR3 DNA reads TGTGCCAGCAGTTTACTACTAGCGGGAGTGCACGAGCAGTACTTC. Translation gives CASSLLLAGVHEQYF.

Only a few counts were recorded for this clonotype. The V call is TRBV6-2 or TRBV6-3, the J call TRBJ2-5; tentatively, D is TRBD2 (5 bases). Trimming shortened V by 2 bases and J by 7 bases, and 5 bases separated the two germline ends. Germline V gene data show CDR1 as MNHEY and CDR2 as SVGEGT. This CDR3 contains 11 residues. The CDR3 sequence is CASSYGGTQYF. CDR3 nucleotide sequence: TGTGCCAGCAGTTACGGAGGGACCCAGTACTTC.

This clonotype was observed a few times. This sequence joins TRBV9 and TRBJ1-1, with D tentatively TRBD1 (5 bases). The CDR3 runs to 15 residues. The germline gives CDR1 SGDLS, CDR2 YYNGEE. Trimming took 4 bases from V and 3 from J, leaving 16 bases between them. The DNA for the CDR3 is TGTGCCAGCAGCCCCGCGCAAGGGGCGTACACTGAAGCTTTCTTT. This translates into CASSPAQGAYTEAFF.

This clonotype was seen more than once but under ten times. This chain connects TRBV4-1 to TRBJ2-3; 12 nucleotides line up with TRBD2. Germline V gives CDR1 MGHRA, CDR2 YSYEKL. The J segment lost 2 bases and the V segment lost 2 bases, leaving 20 bases of the junction unmatched. The length of the CDR3 is 22 residues. CDR3 sequence: CASSQPRLAGVGARNYTDTQYF. DNA of the CDR3: TGCGCCAGCAGCCAACCTAGACTAGCGGGAGTTGGGGCCCGAAATTACACAGATACGCAGTATTTT.

This clonotype has just a few counts. For the CDR3, the DNA is TGTGCCAGCAGCTTACGACAGCGTTACAATGAGCAGTTCTTC. Protein: CASSLRQRYNEQFF. The V gene is TRBV5-5, the J gene TRBJ2-1, with D perhaps TRBD1 (5 bases). Germline CDR1 SGHKS, CDR2 YYEKEE (reference sequence). The CDR3 totals 14 residues. The V end was cut by 2 bases, the J end by 4 bases, with 10 bases between.